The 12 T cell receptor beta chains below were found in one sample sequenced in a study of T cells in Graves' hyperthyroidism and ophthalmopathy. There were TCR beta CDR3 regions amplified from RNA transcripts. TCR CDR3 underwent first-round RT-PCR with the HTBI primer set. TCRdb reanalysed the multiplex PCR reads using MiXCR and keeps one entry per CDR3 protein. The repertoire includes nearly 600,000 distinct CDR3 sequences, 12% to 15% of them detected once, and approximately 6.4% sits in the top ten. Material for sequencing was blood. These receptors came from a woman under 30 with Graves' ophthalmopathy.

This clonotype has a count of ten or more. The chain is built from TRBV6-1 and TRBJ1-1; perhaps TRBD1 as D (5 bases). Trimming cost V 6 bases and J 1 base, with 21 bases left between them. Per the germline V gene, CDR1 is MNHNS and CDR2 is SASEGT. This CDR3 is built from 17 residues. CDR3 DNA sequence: TGTGCCAGCAGACCCCAGTGGGGGGGAATAGGGAACACTGAAGCTTTCTTT. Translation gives CASRPQWGGIGNTEAFF.

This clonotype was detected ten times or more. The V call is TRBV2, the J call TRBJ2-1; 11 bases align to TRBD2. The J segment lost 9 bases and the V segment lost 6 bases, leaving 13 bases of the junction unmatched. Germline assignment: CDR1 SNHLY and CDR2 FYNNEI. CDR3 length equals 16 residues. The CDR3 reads CASRRLGLAGSGEQFF. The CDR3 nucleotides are TGTGCCAGCAGGAGGCTTGGACTAGCGGGTTCTGGTGAGCAGTTCTTC. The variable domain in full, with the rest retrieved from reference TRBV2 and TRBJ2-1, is EPEVTQTPSHQVTQMGQEVILRCVPISNHLYFYWYRQILGQKVEFLVSFYNNEISEKSEIFDDQFSVERPDGSNFTLKIRSTKLEDSAMYFCASRRLGLAGSGEQFFGPGTRLTVL.

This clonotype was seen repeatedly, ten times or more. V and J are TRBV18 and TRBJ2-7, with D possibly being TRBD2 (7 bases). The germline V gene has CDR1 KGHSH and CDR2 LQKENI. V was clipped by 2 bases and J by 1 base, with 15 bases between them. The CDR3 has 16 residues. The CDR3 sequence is CASSPRGGGASYEQYF. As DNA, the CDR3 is TGTGCCAGCTCACCAAGGGGCGGGGGCGCGTCCTACGAGCAGTACTTC.

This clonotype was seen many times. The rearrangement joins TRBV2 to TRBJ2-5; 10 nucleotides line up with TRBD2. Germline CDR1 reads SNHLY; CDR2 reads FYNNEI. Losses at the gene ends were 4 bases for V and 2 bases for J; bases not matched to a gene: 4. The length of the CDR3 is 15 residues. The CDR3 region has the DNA TGTGCCAGCAGTGGACTAGCGGGCATGCAAGAGACCCAGTACTTC. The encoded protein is CASSGLAGMQETQYF.

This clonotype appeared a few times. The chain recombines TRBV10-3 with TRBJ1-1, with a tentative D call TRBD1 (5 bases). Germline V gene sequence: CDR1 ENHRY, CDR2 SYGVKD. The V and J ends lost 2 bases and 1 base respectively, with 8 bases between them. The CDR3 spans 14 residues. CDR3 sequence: CAISEDRWNTEAFF. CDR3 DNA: TGTGCCATCAGTGAGGACAGATGGAACACTGAAGCTTTCTTT.

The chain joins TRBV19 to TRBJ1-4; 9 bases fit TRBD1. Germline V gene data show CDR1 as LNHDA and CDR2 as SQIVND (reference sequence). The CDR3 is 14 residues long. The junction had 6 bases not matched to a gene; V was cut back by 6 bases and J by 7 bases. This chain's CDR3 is CASSPTGGSEKLFF. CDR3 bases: TGTGCCAGTAGCCCGACAGGGGGGAGTGAAAAACTGTTTTTT. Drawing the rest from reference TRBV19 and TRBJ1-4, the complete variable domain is DGGITQSPKYLFRKEGQNVTLSCEQNLNHDAMYWYRQDPGQGLRLIYYSQIVNDFQKGDIAEGYSVSREKKESFPLTVTSAQKNPTAFYLCASSPTGGSEKLFFGSGTQLSVL.

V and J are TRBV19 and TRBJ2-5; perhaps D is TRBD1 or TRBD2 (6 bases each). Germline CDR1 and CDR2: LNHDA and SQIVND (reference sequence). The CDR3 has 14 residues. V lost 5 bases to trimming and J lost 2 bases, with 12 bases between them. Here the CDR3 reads CASSQGGFQETQYF. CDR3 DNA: TGTGCCAGTAGTCAAGGGGGGTTTCAAGAGACCCAGTACTTC.

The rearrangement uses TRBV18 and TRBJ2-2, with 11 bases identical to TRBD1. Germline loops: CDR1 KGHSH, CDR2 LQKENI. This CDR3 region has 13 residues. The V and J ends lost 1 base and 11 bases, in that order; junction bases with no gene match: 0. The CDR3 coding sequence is TGTGCCAGCTCACCACGGACAGGGGGCGAGCTGTTTTTT. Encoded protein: CASSPRTGGELFF.

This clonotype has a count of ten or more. The CDR3 DNA sequence: TGTGCCAGCAGTTTATTGCCGACAGGCCCTAATGAAAAACTGTTTTTT. Amino acid sequence: CASSLLPTGPNEKLFF. The J gene is TRBJ1-4, the V gene TRBV28, with D possibly being TRBD1 (6 bases). CDR3 size: 16 residues. The V end lost 1 base, the J end lost 3 bases, and 12 bases lay between the germline ends. Per germline, CDR1 MDHEN and CDR2 SYDVKM. Looking up the rest from reference TRBV28 and TRBJ1-4 gives the full variable domain: DVKVTQSSRYLVKRTGEKVFLECVQDMDHENMFWYRQDPGLGLRLIYFSYDVKMKEKGDIPEGYSVSREKKERFSLILESASTNQTSMYLCASSLLPTGPNEKLFFGSGTQLSVL.

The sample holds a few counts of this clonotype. DNA for the CDR3: TGTGCCAGCAGCTTCTCCGGGACTAGTTCGGATGAGCAGTTCTTC. As protein: CASSFSGTSSDEQFF. The V gene is TRBV27, the J gene TRBJ2-1, with TRBD2 matching over 8 bases. Trimming at V came to 6 bases and at J to 8 bases, leaving 12 bases not matched to a gene. The CDR3 has 15 amino acids. Germline V gene sequence: CDR1 MNHEY, CDR2 SMNVEV (reference sequence).

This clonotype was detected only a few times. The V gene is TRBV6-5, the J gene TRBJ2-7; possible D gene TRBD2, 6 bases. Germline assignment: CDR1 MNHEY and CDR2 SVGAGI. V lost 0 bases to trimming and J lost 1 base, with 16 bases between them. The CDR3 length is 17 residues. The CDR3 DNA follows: TGTGCCAGCAGTTACTCTGTATATGCGGGATCATCCTACGAGCAGTACTTC. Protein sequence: CASSYSVYAGSSYEQYF.

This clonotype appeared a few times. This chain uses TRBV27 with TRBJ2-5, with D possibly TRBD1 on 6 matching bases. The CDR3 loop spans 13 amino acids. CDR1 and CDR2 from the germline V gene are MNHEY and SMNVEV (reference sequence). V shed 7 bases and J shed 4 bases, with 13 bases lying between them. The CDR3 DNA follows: TGTGCCAGCAAAATGTTAGGGGGAGAGACCCAGTACTTC. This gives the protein CASKMLGGETQYF.